This T cell receptor (beta chain) was observed in a study of human T cells and chemical hapten exposure. Documented time point: patch test 3, about 24 weeks after DPC sensitization. Treatment specified: therapeutic diphenylcyclopropenone sensitization with weekly scalp DPC. The study enrolled 18 to 70-year-old alopecia patients suitable for DPC. This clonotype has only a few counts. The CDR3 runs 13 residues. The ends lost 6 bases at V and 0 bases at J; junction bases unmatched: 2. TCRdb redid the calling of the RACE reads with MiXCR, one entry per CDR3 protein. The sample contains some 89,000 distinct CDR3 sequences, less than 35% of which appear only once.

The TCR sequence derives from a man aged 35-49 years with alopecia areata. Some clones in this sample may be carry-over from other donors' samples. The chain employs TRBV12-3 or TRBV12-4 and TRBJ2-7; 7 bases align to TRBD1. The sequencing used whole blood, collected in connection with sensitization to the hapten diphenylcyclopropenone (DPC). The CDR3 loop is CASRGTVSYEQYF. The CDR3 DNA is TGTGCCAGCAGAGGGACAGTCTCCTACGAGCAGTACTTC.